This T cell receptor beta chain derives from a study of beta chain features in type 1 diabetes. On the study more broadly: Similarity in age, gender and cell yields was seen between patients and healthy donors. General observations from the study: Moderate yet significant TCRB CDR3 shortening was seen in Type 1 diabetes patients in all four CD4+ subsets.

Expressed TCRB transcripts were sequenced, since all the RNA that had been isolated was reverse transcribed. The repertoire was sequenced with immunoSEQ multiplex PCR; TCRdb's copy has only in-frame clones and lacks some. The sample carries around 250,000 clones, around 13% recorded once. Turning to this clone: The antigen is not known.

The CDR3 is 14 residues long. Trimming took off 0 bases at V and 1 base at J, with 7 bases between the two ends. The germline gives CDR1 MNHEY, CDR2 SVGAGI. The sample consisted of naive CD4+ T cells from blood. The rearrangement uses TRBV6-5 and TRBJ2-7; D remains unclear. This receptor was identified in a man aged 25 to 45 with type 1 diabetes. CDR3 in DNA: TGTGCCAGCAGTTACTCGGCTAGATCCTACGAGCAGTACTTC. Amino acids: CASSYSARSYEQYF.